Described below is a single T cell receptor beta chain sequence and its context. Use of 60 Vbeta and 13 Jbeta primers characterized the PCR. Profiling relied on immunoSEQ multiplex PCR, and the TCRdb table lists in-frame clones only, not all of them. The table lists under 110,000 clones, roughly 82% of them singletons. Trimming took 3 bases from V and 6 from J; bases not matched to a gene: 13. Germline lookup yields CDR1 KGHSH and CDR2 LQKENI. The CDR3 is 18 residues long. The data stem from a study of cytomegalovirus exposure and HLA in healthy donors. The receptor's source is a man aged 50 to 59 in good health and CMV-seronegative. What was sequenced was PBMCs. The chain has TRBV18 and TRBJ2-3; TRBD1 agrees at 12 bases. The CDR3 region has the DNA TGTGCCAGCTCACCTATTACATACCGGGACAGGGGGCTCGATACGCAGTATTTT. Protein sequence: CASSPITYRDRGLDTQYF.